The 13 T cell receptor beta chains below come from one sample, sequenced in a study of human T cells and chemical hapten exposure. TCRdb fed the RACE reads into MiXCR, producing one record per CDR3 protein. The sample has 150,000 to 200,000 distinct CDR3 sequences, approximately 26% seen once. Stated time point: patch test 3, about 24 weeks after DPC sensitization. Treatment denoted: therapeutic diphenylcyclopropenone sensitization with weekly scalp DPC. This specimen was whole blood, taken in connection with sensitization to the hapten diphenylcyclopropenone (DPC). These TCRs come from a woman aged 40 to 49 with alopecia areata. Some clones in this sample may be carry-over from other donors' samples.

The J gene is TRBJ2-2, the V gene TRBV29-1; the D gene is possibly TRBD2 (5 bases). Germline V CDR1 and CDR2: SQVTM, ANQGSEA. The CDR3 is 13 amino acids. V was shortened by 7 bases and J by 5 bases, with 14 bases between the two germline ends. This CDR3 is CSAYRTSTGELFF. In DNA, the CDR3 is TGCAGCGCCTATCGGACTTCTACCGGGGAGCTGTTTTTT.

V is TRBV10-3 and J is TRBJ2-1; the match to TRBD2 covers 7 bases. V dropped 0 bases and J dropped 9; count of bases not matched to a gene: 8. Germline assignment: CDR1 ENHRY and CDR2 SYGVKD. The CDR3 consists of 15 residues. In DNA form, the CDR3 reads TGTGCCATCAGTGAGTCGTTGGCGGGAGACGTTGAGCAGTTCTTC. This sequence encodes CAISESLAGDVEQFF.

The rearrangement links TRBV29-1 to TRBJ1-1, with D tentatively TRBD1 (6 bases). V was pared by 6 bases and J by 4 bases, with 18 bases between. Germline-derived CDR1 and CDR2 are SQVTM and ANQGSEA. There are 14 residues in the CDR3. CDR3 sequence: CSVYDGGQTTEAFF. The CDR3 DNA follows: TGCAGCGTCTACGATGGGGGGCAGACCACTGAAGCTTTCTTT.

Only a few counts were recorded for this clonotype. The chain recombines TRBV5-1 with TRBJ1-1; D unclear. Per germline, CDR1 SGHRS and CDR2 YFSETQ. There are 14 residues in the CDR3. V dropped 4 bases and J dropped 0 bases, with 10 bases sitting between them. CDR3 nucleotides: TGCGCCAGCAGCCCGAACCTGTTGAACACTGAAGCTTTCTTT. As protein: CASSPNLLNTEAFF. The full variable domain, in which reference TRBV5-1 and TRBJ1-1 provide the parts outside the CDR3, is KAGVTQTPRYLIKTRGQQVTLSCSPISGHRSVSWYQQTPGQGLQFLFEYFSETQRNKGNFPGRFSGRQFSNSRSEMNVSTLELGDSALYLCASSPNLLNTEAFFGQGTRLTVV.

This chain uses TRBV5-1 with TRBJ2-3; the D gene is possibly TRBD1 (6 bases). This CDR3 has 13 residues. The V end lost 4 bases, the J end lost 5 bases, and 11 bases lay between the germline ends. Germline assignment: CDR1 SGHRS and CDR2 YFSETQ. For the CDR3, the DNA is TGCGCCAGCAGCCTGATAGGGGGAGATACGCAGTATTTT. Translating gives CASSLIGGDTQYF.

This clonotype was seen more than once but under ten times. The chain has TRBV20-1 and TRBJ2-4; perhaps TRBD2 as D (7 bases). Trimming removed 3 bases from V and 0 bases from J, with 9 bases in between. Germline V gene data show CDR1 as DFQATT and CDR2 as SNEGSKA (reference sequence). The CDR3 has 14 amino acids. The DNA of the CDR3 is TGCAGTGCTAGGGGGGGGCTAGCCAAAAACATTCAGTACTTC. It translates to CSARGGLAKNIQYF.

This chain connects TRBV7-9 to TRBJ2-3; no definite D call. From germline, CDR1 is SEHNR and CDR2 FQNEAQ (reference sequence). V shed 5 bases and J shed 6 bases, with 12 bases lying between them. The CDR3 extends over 13 amino acids. CDR3 sequence (DNA): TGTGCCAGCAGCCCCGGCGGTTCCGATACGCAGTATTTT. Translation gives CASSPGGSDTQYF.

The CDR3 coding sequence is TGTGCCAGCAGCTTCCTTACTAGCGGCACAGATACGCAGTATTTT. Translation gives CASSFLTSGTDTQYF. The genes are TRBV7-2 and TRBJ2-3, with 7 bases fitting TRBD2. CDR1 is SGHTA and CDR2 is FQGNSA in the germline V gene. The CDR3 totals 15 residues. Losses at the gene ends were 3 bases for V and 1 base for J; bases not matched to a gene: 4.

The V and J genes are TRBV5-4 and TRBJ1-1; D is ambiguous. Trimming removed 3 bases from V and 0 bases from J, with 12 bases in between. CDR1 SGHNT and CDR2 YYREEE come from the germline V gene (reference sequence). The CDR3 is 15 residues long. CDR3 sequence (DNA): TGTGCCAGCAGCTCACGGTGGGAAATGAACACTGAAGCTTTCTTT. It codes for CASSSRWEMNTEAFF.

V gene TRBV6-2 or TRBV6-3 combines with J gene TRBJ2-3, with D hard to call. The CDR3 contains 12 residues. CDR1 is MNHEY, CDR2 SVGEGT, per germline. Trimming cost V 5 bases and J 4 bases, with 7 bases left between them. The CDR3 bases are TGTGCCAGCAGTCTCAACCCAGATACGCAGTATTTT. Its protein is CASSLNPDTQYF.

In this sample, this clonotype turned up a few times. This chain uses TRBV7-9 with TRBJ2-1; no definite D call. The germline gives CDR1 SEHNR, CDR2 FQNEAQ (reference sequence). The CDR3 totals 12 residues. Trimming removed 3 bases at V and 8 bases at J, with 8 bases between. The CDR3 DNA sequence: TGTGCCAGCAGCTTGGTCCCGGATGAGCAGTTCTTC. Its translation: CASSLVPDEQFF.

This clonotype was observed a few times. V usage is TRBV10-3 and J usage is TRBJ2-6; perhaps TRBD2 as D (6 bases). The CDR3 runs 16 residues. The germline CDR1 and CDR2 sequences are ENHRY and SYGVKD. Deletions cut 10 bases from V and 0 bases from J, with 16 bases between. The CDR3 nucleotides read TGTGCCACCGGGGGTGCAGCCGGCTCTGGGGCCAACGTCCTGACTTTC. Protein sequence: CATGGAAGSGANVLTF.

This clonotype has just a few counts. CDR3 protein: CATCERADEQFF. CDR3 nucleotides: TGTGCCACCTGCGAGAGGGCGGATGAGCAGTTCTTC. This sequence joins TRBV10-3 and TRBJ2-1; the D gene is possibly TRBD2 (5 bases). The CDR3 contains 12 residues. V lost 10 bases and J 8 bases, leaving 15 bases between the germline ends. The germline gives CDR1 ENHRY, CDR2 SYGVKD.